A single sample is the source of the 17 T cell receptor beta chains below, sequenced in a study of vaccination effects on CD4 cells after COVID-19. Profiled with immunoSEQ multiplex PCR; TCRdb holds only in-frame clones, not every one. The sample comprises about 41,000 clones, roughly 82% of which are singletons, and about 3% rests with the top ten. Antigens for these TCRs are unknown. Sequencing was preceded by expansion of antigen-specific CD4+ T cells with viral peptide pools in the ViraFEST assay. CD4+ T cells were isolated after around 10 days of culture. Vaccinated recipients, who were negative for nucleocapsid antibodies, had no history of SARS-CoV-2 infection. Specimen: CD4+ T cells from PBMCs cultured with HCoV-NL63 spike peptides, collected before COVID-19 vaccination. These receptors were collected from a human donor who received a COVID-19 vaccine.

The chain couples TRBV5-1 to TRBJ1-6; no clear D gene. The germline gives CDR1 SGHRS, CDR2 YFSETQ. This CDR3 has 15 amino acids. V was shortened by 0 bases and J by 0 bases, with 4 bases between the two germline ends. CDR3 loop: CASSLASSYNSPLHF. In DNA, the CDR3 is TGCGCCAGCAGCTTGGCAAGCTCCTATAATTCACCCCTCCACTTT.

This chain links TRBV6-4 with TRBJ1-2, with 7 bases aligning to TRBD1. V was pared by 4 bases and J by 8 bases, with 13 bases of the junction left unmatched. CDR1 is MRHNA and CDR2 is SNTAGT in the germline V gene. The CDR3 consists of 15 residues. The CDR3 DNA reads as TGTGCCAGCAGTGCCCTTCCACAGGGGTTGGGCGGCTACACCTTC. This gives the protein CASSALPQGLGGYTF.

The chain employs TRBV19 and TRBJ1-5; 7 bases agree with TRBD1. The CDR3 covers 15 residues. V gave up 3 bases and J gave up 1 base; unmatched junction bases: 3. CDR1 and CDR2 from the germline V gene are LNHDA and SQIVND (reference sequence). The CDR3 loop reads CASSIQGVSNQPQHF. CDR3 nucleotide sequence: TGTGCCAGTAGTATCCAGGGGGTAAGCAATCAGCCCCAGCATTTT.

V and J are TRBV5-1 and TRBJ2-5, with 7 bases identical to TRBD1. This CDR3 is built from 15 residues. Germline V lookup: CDR1 SGHRS, CDR2 YFSETQ. V shed 0 bases and J 1 base; nucleotides not matched to a gene: 3. The CDR3 DNA reads as TGCGCCAGCAGCTTGGGTGACAGGGCCCAAGAGACCCAGTACTTC. Translation: CASSLGDRAQETQYF.

V and J are TRBV24-1 and TRBJ1-2; possibly TRBD1 for D (5 bases). CDR1 KGHDR and CDR2 SFDVKD come from the germline V gene. Trimming took 4 bases from V and 5 from J, leaving 10 bases between them. The CDR3 is 13 amino acids. In DNA, the CDR3 is TGTGCCACCAGTGAGACGCAGGGATATGGCTACACCTTC. As protein: CATSETQGYGYTF.

V is TRBV5-1 and J is TRBJ2-5, with 7 bases that match TRBD2. V was pared by 1 base and J by 5 bases, with 5 bases of the junction left unmatched. CDR1 is SGHRS, CDR2 YFSETQ, per germline. The CDR3 is 14 residues long. CDR3 sequence (DNA): TGCGCCAGCAGCTTGATTGCGGGGGTTGAGACCCAGTACTTC. Amino acids: CASSLIAGVETQYF.

The CDR3 is CAGQGGGGRNSPLHF. The CDR3 DNA sequence: TGTGCCGGACAGGGGGGGGGAGGCCGGAATTCACCCCTCCACTTT. The chain is built from TRBV2 and TRBJ1-6; 10 bases map to TRBD1. CDR3 size: 15 residues. Looked up from germline, CDR1 is SNHLY and CDR2 is FYNNEI. J was trimmed by 7 bases and V by 11 bases; bases with no gene match: 11.

J is TRBJ1-1 and V is TRBV18; D possibly corresponds to TRBD1 (5 bases). Looked up from germline, CDR1 is KGHSH and CDR2 is LQKENI. V dropped 3 bases and J dropped 1 base, with 15 bases sitting between them. The CDR3 contains 16 residues. The CDR3 is CASSPFMGDRNTEAFF. CDR3 nucleotide sequence: TGTGCCAGCTCACCCTTTATGGGGGACCGGAACACTGAAGCTTTCTTT.

This chain connects TRBV28 to TRBJ1-2; D may be TRBD1 (5 bases). Deletions cut 6 bases from V and 2 bases from J, with 19 bases between. Germline assignment: CDR1 MDHEN and CDR2 SYDVKM. CDR3 length equals 16 residues. The CDR3 DNA sequence: TGTGCCAGCAGCCCGGACATCATCTCAGGGAACTATGGCTACACCTTC. Protein sequence: CASSPDIISGNYGYTF.

The chain links TRBV5-1 to TRBJ1-3; D ambiguous. V shed 0 bases and J shed 2 bases, with 9 bases lying between them. This CDR3 spans 15 amino acids. CDR1 and CDR2 (germline): SGHRS, YFSETQ. The CDR3 DNA follows: TGCGCCAGCAGCTTGGATTCCAGGACTGGAAACACCATATATTTT. This gives the protein CASSLDSRTGNTIYF.

The V gene is TRBV11-2, the J gene TRBJ2-7, with 7 positions matching TRBD1. The CDR3 has 14 amino acids. In germline, CDR1 is SGHAT, CDR2 FQNNGV. Trimming took 1 base from V and 3 from J; bases not matched to a gene: 3. The CDR3 DNA sequence: TGTGCCAGCAGCTTAGTGCAGGGGGTCTACGAGCAGTACGTC. As protein: CASSLVQGVYEQYV.

The chain links TRBV18 to TRBJ1-4; TRBD1 is a possible D gene (5 bases). There are 13 residues in the CDR3. Trimming took 3 bases from V and 4 from J, leaving 6 bases between them. Per the germline V gene, CDR1 is KGHSH and CDR2 is LQKENI. The CDR3 nucleotides are TGTGCCAGCTCACCGGGGGTTAATGAAAAACTGTTTTTT. This sequence encodes CASSPGVNEKLFF. The full variable domain, its missing parts supplied by reference TRBV18 and TRBJ1-4, is NAGVMQNPRHLVRRRGQEARLRCSPMKGHSHVYWYRQLPEEGLKFMVYLQKENIIDESGMPKERFSAEFPKEGPSILRIQQVVRGDSAAYFCASSPGVNEKLFFGSGTQLSVL.

This chain uses TRBV6-6 with TRBJ2-1; D is unclear. The CDR3 extends over 14 amino acids. Trimming took 4 bases from V and 10 from J, leaving 17 bases between them. Germline loops: CDR1 MNHNY, CDR2 SVGAGI (reference sequence). CDR3 DNA sequence: TGTGCCAGCAGTTCCTCGGATCTTCCTGTGGAGCAGTTCTTC. Its translation is CASSSSDLPVEQFF.

The rearrangement links TRBV6-2 or TRBV6-3 to TRBJ2-7; tentative D call: TRBD2 (5 bases). Germline V lookup: CDR1 MNHEY, CDR2 SVGEGT. The V and J ends lost 4 bases and 4 bases respectively, with 11 bases between them. This CDR3 region has 13 residues. This CDR3 reads CASSFSGNYEQYV. The DNA for the CDR3 is TGTGCCAGCAGTTTCTCCGGGAATTACGAGCAGTACGTC.

The chain combines TRBV7-3 with TRBJ2-2; D ambiguous. Between the trimmed V and J ends, which lost 4 bases and 0 bases, there was a span of 15 bases. In germline, CDR1 is SGHTA, CDR2 FQGTGA. This CDR3 is 17 amino acids long. The CDR3 loop reads CASSYYRTGANTGELFF. DNA of the CDR3: TGTGCCAGCAGCTACTACCGGACGGGCGCGAACACCGGGGAGCTGTTTTTT. The full variable domain, its missing parts supplied by reference TRBV7-3 and TRBJ2-2, is GAGVSQTPSNKVTEKGKYVELRCDPISGHTALYWYRQSLGQGPEFLIYFQGTGAADDSGLPNDRFFAVRPEGSVSTLKIQRTERGDSAVYLCASSYYRTGANTGELFFGEGSRLTVL.

The chain couples TRBV19 to TRBJ1-4; weak D call: TRBD1 (6 bases). CDR1 LNHDA and CDR2 SQIVND come from the germline V gene (reference sequence). CDR3 length: 17 residues. V dropped 0 bases and J dropped 0 bases, with 11 bases sitting between them. The CDR3 DNA reads as TGTGCCAGTAGTATAGATCGAAGGGGGTCAACTAATGAAAAACTGTTTTTT. As protein: CASSIDRRGSTNEKLFF.

This clone was seen a single time. CDR3 sequence: CASGSSSSDTQYF. The CDR3 region has the DNA TGTGCTAGTGGCTCCTCTAGTTCGGATACGCAGTATTTT. The rearrangement joins TRBV12-5 to TRBJ2-3; no clear D. This CDR3 comprises 13 residues. Deletions cut 6 bases from V and 6 bases from J, with 13 bases between. From germline, CDR1 is LGHNT and CDR2 FRNRAP.